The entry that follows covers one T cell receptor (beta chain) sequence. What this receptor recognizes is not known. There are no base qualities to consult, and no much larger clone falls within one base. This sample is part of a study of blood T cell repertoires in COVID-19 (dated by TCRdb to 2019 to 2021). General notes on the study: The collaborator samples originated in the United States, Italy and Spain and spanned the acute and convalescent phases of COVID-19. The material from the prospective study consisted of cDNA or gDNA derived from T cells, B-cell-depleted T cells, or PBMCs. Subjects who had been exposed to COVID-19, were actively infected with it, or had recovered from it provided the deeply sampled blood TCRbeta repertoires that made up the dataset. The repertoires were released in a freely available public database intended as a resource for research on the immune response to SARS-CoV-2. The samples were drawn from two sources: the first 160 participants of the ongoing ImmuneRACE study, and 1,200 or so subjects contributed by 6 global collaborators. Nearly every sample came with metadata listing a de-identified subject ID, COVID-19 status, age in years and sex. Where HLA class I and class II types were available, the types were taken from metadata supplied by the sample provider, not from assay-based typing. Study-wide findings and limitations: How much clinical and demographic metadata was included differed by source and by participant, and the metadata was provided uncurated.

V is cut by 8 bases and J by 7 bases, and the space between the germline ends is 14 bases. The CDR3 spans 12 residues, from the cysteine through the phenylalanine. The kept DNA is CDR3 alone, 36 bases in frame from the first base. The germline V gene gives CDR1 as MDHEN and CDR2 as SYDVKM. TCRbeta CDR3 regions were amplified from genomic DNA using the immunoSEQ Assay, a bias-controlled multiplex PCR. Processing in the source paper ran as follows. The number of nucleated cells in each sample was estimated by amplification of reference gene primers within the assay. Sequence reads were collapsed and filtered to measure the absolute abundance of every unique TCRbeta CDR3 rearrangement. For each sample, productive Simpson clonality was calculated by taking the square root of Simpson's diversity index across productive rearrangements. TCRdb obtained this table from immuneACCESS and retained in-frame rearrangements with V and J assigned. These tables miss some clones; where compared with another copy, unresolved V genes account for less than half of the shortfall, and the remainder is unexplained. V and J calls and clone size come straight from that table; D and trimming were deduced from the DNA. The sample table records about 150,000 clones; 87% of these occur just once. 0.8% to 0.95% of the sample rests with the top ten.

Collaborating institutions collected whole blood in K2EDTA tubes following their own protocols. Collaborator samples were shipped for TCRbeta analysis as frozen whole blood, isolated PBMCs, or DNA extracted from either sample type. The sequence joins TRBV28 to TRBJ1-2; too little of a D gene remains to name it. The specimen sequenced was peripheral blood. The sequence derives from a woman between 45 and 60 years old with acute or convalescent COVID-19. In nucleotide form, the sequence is TGTGCCAGCGGCTGGAGGGAGGCTGGCTACACCTTC. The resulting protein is CASGWREAGYTF.